Sequencing of this TCR beta chain was carried out in a study of regulatory T cells in long-lasting Graves disease. Time point indicated: newly diagnosed GD, antithyroid drugs for less than 3 months. The TCR library was made from RNA extracted from PBMCs. Relying on iRepertoire HTBI primers and Arm-PCR of CDR3 regions, the team built TCR beta libraries. MiXCR, run by TCRdb on the multiplex PCR reads, gives a single entry per CDR3 protein. The table includes about 620,000 distinct CDR3 sequences, approximately 15% detected once. This CDR3 has 16 amino acids. Trimming shortened V by 1 base and J by 3 bases, and 15 bases separated the two germline ends. Germline V gives CDR1 MGHRA, CDR2 YSYEKL. The same sample was also studied in work on T cells in Graves' hyperthyroidism and ophthalmopathy. According to that study: Initially, a first-round RT-PCR of the TCR CDR3 employed the HTBI primer set.

V usage is TRBV4-1 and J usage is TRBJ1-1, with D maybe TRBD1 (5 bases). The origin of this receptor is a woman aged 25 to 39 with Graves disease. The source was peripheral blood mononuclear cells (PBMCs), collected at new diagnosis, from a patient treated with antithyroid drugs. This chain's CDR3 is CASSQGGGRGDTEAFF. Here the CDR3 DNA reads TGCGCCAGCAGCCAAGGAGGAGGGAGGGGCGACACTGAAGCTTTCTTT.